What follows is one T cell receptor (beta chain) and its context. This entry comes from a study of control samples from healthy donors and cancer patients. The CDR3 is 15 residues long. Trimming removed 4 bases from V and 3 bases from J, with 15 bases in between. CDR1 is SGHRS, CDR2 YFSETQ, per germline. The table came from immunoSEQ multiplex PCR; TCRdb's copy has only in-frame clones and leaves some out. Of some 79,000 clones listed, roughly 84% are singletons. This sequence originates from a woman in her forties or fifties in good health. The sample comprised blood. The chain employs TRBV5-1 and TRBJ2-3; possible D gene TRBD1, 8 bases. In DNA, the CDR3 is TGCGCCAGCAGCGGGGACAGGCGGGGGACAGATACGCAGTATTTT. This translates into CASSGDRRGTDTQYF.